These 7 T cell receptor beta chains were all obtained from the same sample, sequenced in a study of cytomegalovirus exposure and HLA in healthy donors. The method was immunoSEQ multiplex PCR; TCRdb's version includes in-frame clones alone and lacks a portion of them. Found here are under 150,000 clones, more than 75% of them singletons; the top ten hold around 10%. The sequencing input was PBMCs. These receptors were obtained from a man between 18 and 29 years old in good health and CMV-seropositive.

The chain combines TRBV27 with TRBJ2-7, with D unresolved. The CDR3 length is 14 residues. Germline V gives CDR1 MNHEY, CDR2 SMNVEV (reference sequence). V lost 3 bases to trimming and J lost 1 base, with 10 bases between them. The CDR3 nucleotides read TGTGCCAGCAGTTTTTGGCCGGGTTCCTACGAGCAGTACTTC. Its translation: CASSFWPGSYEQYF.

The chain carries TRBV7-9 and TRBJ2-7; D is perhaps TRBD2 (6 bases). The germline V and J ends were trimmed by 3 bases and 5 bases, with 20 bases remaining between them. The CDR3 has 16 residues. Germline-derived CDR1 and CDR2 are SEHNR and FQNEAQ (reference sequence). The CDR3 DNA reads as TGTGCCAGCAGCTTTTCCCAGACTGGAGGAGGGAACGAGCAGTACTTC. Its protein product is CASSFSQTGGGNEQYF.

Turning to this clone: The same CDR3 can be traced to other DNA sequences in this sample. The chain uses TRBV19 and TRBJ2-1, with 9 bases fitting TRBD2. The CDR3 has 16 residues. In germline, CDR1 is LNHDA, CDR2 SQIVND (reference sequence). V trimming: 3 bases; J trimming: 2 bases; junction bases outside the gene matches: 5. This chain's CDR3 is CASSIRSGGPYNEQFF. In DNA, the CDR3 is TGTGCCAGTAGTATCAGGAGCGGGGGGCCCTACAATGAGCAGTTCTTC.

The gene calls are TRBV7-3 and TRBJ2-1; the D gene is possibly TRBD2 (6 bases). V dropped 1 base and J dropped 5 bases, with 15 bases sitting between them. Germline loops: CDR1 SGHTA, CDR2 FQGTGA. This CDR3 has 16 residues. The CDR3 here is CASSLNLGGLNNEQFF. CDR3 DNA sequence: TGTGCCAGCAGCTTAAACTTGGGGGGTTTGAACAATGAGCAGTTCTTC.

This chain links TRBV5-1 with TRBJ2-7; 9 nucleotides match TRBD1. The CDR3 covers 14 residues. V lost 3 bases to trimming and J lost 3 bases; unmatched junction nucleotides: 4. Germline V gene lookup returns CDR1 SGHRS and CDR2 YFSETQ. This chain's CDR3 is CASSSGQGFYEQYF. CDR3 in DNA: TGCGCCAGCAGCTCGGGACAGGGCTTCTACGAGCAGTACTTC.

The chain recombines TRBV15 with TRBJ2-7; 9 bases are a match to TRBD1. CDR1 and CDR2 from the germline V gene are LNHNV and YYDKDF (reference sequence). The CDR3 covers 18 residues. Trimming took 5 bases from V and 1 from J; bases not matched to a gene: 15. The CDR3 bases are TGTGCCACCAGCCCCCGGACAGGGGAGTTCCATGATTCCTACGAGCAGTACTTC. Protein product: CATSPRTGEFHDSYEQYF.

By sample fraction, this clone is medium-sized. The chain carries TRBV5-4 and TRBJ1-2; TRBD1 is a possible D gene (6 bases). Germline V gene data show CDR1 as SGHNT and CDR2 as YYREEE (reference sequence). The CDR3 runs to 14 residues. V was cut by 0 bases and J by 7 bases, with 13 bases left in between. In nucleotides, the CDR3 is TGTGCCAGCAGCTTGGCCACTGCGGACAGTGGCTACACCTTC. This sequence encodes CASSLATADSGYTF.